The rows below give T cell receptor beta chains drawn from one sample of a study of blood T cell repertoires in COVID-19. TCRdb's table, derived via immunoSEQ multiplex PCR, lists solely in-frame clones and lacks some. Of 80,000 to 100,000 clones in the sample, around 84% were seen once. Material for sequencing was peripheral blood. These receptors came from a woman aged 60 to 75 in a cohort sampled during active or convalescent COVID-19. CDR3s include the opening cysteine and the closing phenylalanine or tryptophan. A D gene is named only where the DNA matches it firmly. Size values are once, few and many counts, or a class for expanded clones, and some rows have none.

>14|.|TRBJ2-1|TRBD1|TRBV3-1/TRBV3-2
TGTGCCAGCAGCCACGTGACAGGGGCCCCTGGACAGTTCTTC
CASSHVTGAPGQFF
>15|.|TRBJ1-1|TRBD1|TRBV3-1/TRBV3-2
TGTGCCAGCAGCCCCGGACAGGAAGCGAACACTGAAGCTTTCTTT
CASSPGQEANTEAFF
>17|.|TRBJ2-7|TRBD2|TRBV7-8
TGTGCCAGCAGCTTCCCCCCAGCGGGGGGACTAGTGGACGAGCAGTACTTC
CASSFPPAGGLVDEQYF
>14|.|TRBJ2-7|TRBD2|TRBV28
TGTGCCAGCAGCCCCGGCGGGGGAACTTACGAGCAGTACTTC
CASSPGGGTYEQYF
>12|.|TRBJ1-2|TRBD1|TRBV30
TGTGCCTGGAGCCCCGGACAGGCTGGCTACACCTTC
CAWSPGQAGYTF
>17|.|TRBJ2-3|TRBD2|TRBV9
TGTGCCAGCAGCGCCGGGACTAGCGGGAGGGCAGCAGATACGCAGTATTTT
CASSAGTSGRAADTQYF
>16|.|TRBJ1-1|.|TRBV18
TGTGCCAGCTCACCACCGCACAGGAGTATGAACACTGAAGCTTTCTTT
CASSPPHRSMNTEAFF
>14|once|TRBJ1-2|.|TRBV5-6
TGTGCCAGCAGCTTGAGCAGGGATCTACAGGGCTACACCTTC
CASSLSRDLQGYTF
>15|few|TRBJ2-2|.|TRBV27
TGTGCCAGCAGTTTAGAGGGATTCCACACCGGGGAGCTGTTTTTT
CASSLEGFHTGELFF
>13|.|TRBJ1-1|.|TRBV6-1
TGTGCCAGCAGTGAATCAATGAACACTGAAGCTTTCTTT
CASSESMNTEAFF
>15|.|TRBJ1-5|.|TRBV2
TGTGCCAGCAGCCAGACAGTGACTAGCAATCAGCCCCAGCATTTT
CASSQTVTSNQPQHF
>12|.|TRBJ1-3|.|TRBV19
TGTGCCACGTGGGGGGGTGGAAACACCATATATTTT
CATWGGGNTIYF
>15|.|TRBJ2-7|TRBD1|TRBV9
TGTGCCAGCAGCGCCGGACAGGGCCTCTCCTACGAGCAGTACTTC
CASSAGQGLSYEQYF
>15|.|TRBJ2-7|TRBD2|TRBV5-1
TGCGCCAGCAGCTCACTAGCGGGAACTAGCAACGAGCAGTACTTC
CASSSLAGTSNEQYF
>16|.|TRBJ1-3|.|TRBV2
TGTGCCAGCAGCGCAAGGGGGGGCGGAGCAGGAAACACCATATATTTT
CASSARGGGAGNTIYF
>15|.|TRBJ2-7|TRBD1|TRBV7-8
TGTGCCAGCAGCTCAACCGGGACAGGGACCTACGAGCAGTACTTC
CASSSTGTGTYEQYF
>15|.|TRBJ2-3|.|TRBV9
TGTGCCAGCAGCGGATGGAACAGGGGCACAGATACGCAGTATTTT
CASSGWNRGTDTQYF
>15|once|TRBJ2-4|.|TRBV13
TGTGCCAGCAGCTGTGGGACACTAGCCAAAAACATTCAGTACTTC
CASSCGTLAKNIQYF
>16|.|TRBJ2-3|TRBD2|TRBV24-1
TGTGCCACCAGTGCCACGGCTAGCGGGGGACTGAGGGGGCAGTATTTT
CATSATASGGLRGQYF
>14|.|TRBJ1-1|TRBD1|TRBV2
TGTGCCAGCAGTGTGAGACAGGGGATCACTGAAGCTTTCTTT
CASSVRQGITEAFF
>13|few|TRBJ1-1|TRBD1|TRBV14
TGTGCCAGCAGCCAATCCCCAGGGGGTTTGTCTTTCTTT
CASSQSPGGLSFF
>16|.|TRBJ2-3|.|TRBV5-6
TGTGCCAGCAGCTTGTATAGAGTGAAACCCCTAGATACGCAGTATTTT
CASSLYRVKPLDTQYF
>16|.|TRBJ2-3|TRBD2|TRBV6-6
TGTGCCAGCAGTCCAACTAGCGGGAGAAAGAAAGATACGCAGTATTTT
CASSPTSGRKKDTQYF
>14|.|TRBJ1-3|.|TRBV19
TGTGCCAGTAGTCGGGCAGGGACTGGAAACACCATATATTTT
CASSRAGTGNTIYF
>14|.|TRBJ2-1|TRBD1|TRBV7-3
TGTGCCAGCAGCTTGGACAGGGGAAGGGGTGAGCAGTTCTTC
CASSLDRGRGEQFF
>14|.|TRBJ2-5|TRBD2|TRBV10-3
TGTGCCATCGGGGGACTAGCGGGAGAGGAGACCCAGTACTTC
CAIGGLAGEETQYF
>15|.|TRBJ2-1|.|TRBV11-3
TGTGCCAGCAGCTTTGGGCCTCCCTCCTACAATGAGCAGTTCTTC
CASSFGPPSYNEQFF
>16|.|TRBJ2-1|TRBD2|TRBV5-1
TGCGCCAGCAGCCTAGAGACTAGCGGGAGGGCCAATGAGCAGTTCTTC
CASSLETSGRANEQFF
>14|.|TRBJ2-5|.|TRBV30
TGTGCCCGGGGGCCCGGGGGAGGGTTCGAGACCCAGTACTTC
CARGPGGGFETQYF
>14|few|TRBJ1-6|.|TRBV15
TGTGCCACCAGCAGAGATCGCCAGGGCATGCCCCTCCACTTT
CATSRDRQGMPLHF
>14|.|TRBJ2-3|.|TRBV6-5
TGTGCCAGCAGTTACTCACAGACCACAGATACGCAGTATTTT
CASSYSQTTDTQYF
>13|.|TRBJ1-2|.|TRBV10-2
TGCGCCAGCAGTGGGGGGCGGTTCGATGGCTACACCTTC
CASSGGRFDGYTF
>13|.|TRBJ2-5|TRBD2|TRBV2
TGTGCCAGCAGTGAACCAGCGGGAGGGGCCCAGTACTTC
CASSEPAGGAQYF
>14|.|TRBJ2-7|TRBD1|TRBV29-1
TGCAGCGTTGTTGACAGGGTCAACTCCTACGAGCAGTACTTC
CSVVDRVNSYEQYF
>14|.|TRBJ1-1|TRBD1|TRBV7-9
TGTGCCAGCAGCTCCGGGACAGGGCTTACTGAAGCTTTCTTT
CASSSGTGLTEAFF
>13|.|TRBJ2-1|.|TRBV12-3/TRBV12-4
TGTGCCACGAGGAGTCTAGGGGGACGGGAGCAGTTCTTC
CATRSLGGREQFF
>15|once|TRBJ2-7|TRBD1|TRBV9
TGTGCCAGCAGCGTAGGGCAGGGGGCCTCCTACGAGCAGTACTTC
CASSVGQGASYEQYF
>15|.|TRBJ2-2|.|TRBV2
TGTGCCAGCAGTGACACCAGGGGCCACACCGGGGAGCTGTTTTTT
CASSDTRGHTGELFF
>15|few|TRBJ1-6|.|TRBV19
TGTGCCAGTAGGACCTCAAACAGGGATTATTCACCCCTCCACTTT
CASRTSNRDYSPLHF
>16|.|TRBJ1-3|TRBD1|TRBV5-4
TGTGCCAGCAGCCCCGGGACAGGGCTTTCAGCGGACACCATATATTTT
CASSPGTGLSADTIYF
>13|.|TRBJ1-1|.|TRBV19
TGTGCCAGTATAGAGACAGGTTGGACTGAAGCTTTCTTT
CASIETGWTEAFF
>12|.|TRBJ1-5|.|TRBV29-1
TGCAGCGTGGCCGGGGGCAATCAGCCCCAGCATTTT
CSVAGGNQPQHF
>18|.|TRBJ1-4|TRBD1|TRBV5-1
TGCGCCAGCAGCTTTACACAGGGGGGCTATGCAACTAATGAAAAACTGTTTTTT
CASSFTQGGYATNEKLFF
>15|.|TRBJ2-7|.|TRBV19
TGTGCCAGTAGTATGGGGGGAGGTTCCCCCTACGAGCAGTACTTC
CASSMGGGSPYEQYF
>17|.|TRBJ2-1|TRBD2|TRBV28
TGTGCCAGCAGTTCCTTAACCTCGACTAGCGGTTACAATGAGCAGTTCTTC
CASSSLTSTSGYNEQFF
>14|.|TRBJ2-5|TRBD1|TRBV28
TGTGCCAGCGGCGCAGGGGGTAACAAAGAGACCCAGTACTTC
CASGAGGNKETQYF
>15|.|TRBJ1-2|TRBD1|TRBV5-1
TGCGCCAGCAGCTTGGCCGTGAACAGGGGGAATGGCTACACCTTC
CASSLAVNRGNGYTF
>13|.|TRBJ1-5|.|TRBV19
TGTGCCAGTAGTCAGGAGGGCAATCAGCCCCAGCATTTT
CASSQEGNQPQHF
>13|.|TRBJ2-3|.|TRBV12-3/TRBV12-4
TGTGCCAGCAGGGACACTAACACAGATACGCAGTATTTT
CASRDTNTDTQYF
>14|.|TRBJ1-5|.|TRBV28
TGTGCCAGCAGTTTATCAGGGTTGGGTCAGCCCCAGCATTTT
CASSLSGLGQPQHF
>17|.|TRBJ1-2|TRBD1|TRBV19
TGTGCCAGTAGTATACTCTCTGGACAGGGCGGTGGCTATGGCTACACCTTC
CASSILSGQGGGYGYTF
>16|.|TRBJ1-1|TRBD1|TRBV11-2
TGTGCCAGCAGCCCGAGGGTACAGGGGGCCTTCACTGAAGCTTTCTTT
CASSPRVQGAFTEAFF
>14|few|TRBJ2-1|.|TRBV11-2
TGTGCCAGCAGCTCACCCTGGGGCAGCCCGGAGCAGTTCTTC
CASSSPWGSPEQFF